This T cell receptor (beta chain) was sequenced during a study of T cell responses to AZD1222 COVID-19 vaccine. Findings and caveats of the study: Regions 160-218 and 743-854 dominated among vaccine-associated CD4 TCRs spanning spike.

Clones were sequenced by immunoSEQ multiplex PCR, and TCRdb holds only the in-frame ones, with some missing. Of about 150,000 clones in the sample, roughly nine tenths were seen once. This clone has just one count. No antigen is known for it. The ends lost 4 bases at V and 6 bases at J; junction bases unmatched: 7. This CDR3 has 13 residues. The germline CDR1 and CDR2 sequences are SQVTM and ANQGSEA. Sequenced material: peripheral blood, taken on day 0 of AZD1222 vaccination. This clonotype was sampled from an adult in good health. The chain carries TRBV29-1 and TRBJ1-2; TRBD1 aligns across 8 bases. CDR3 coding DNA: TGCAGCGTTGTGGACAGGGAGGCTGATGGCTACACCTTC. Translated, it gives CSVVDREADGYTF.